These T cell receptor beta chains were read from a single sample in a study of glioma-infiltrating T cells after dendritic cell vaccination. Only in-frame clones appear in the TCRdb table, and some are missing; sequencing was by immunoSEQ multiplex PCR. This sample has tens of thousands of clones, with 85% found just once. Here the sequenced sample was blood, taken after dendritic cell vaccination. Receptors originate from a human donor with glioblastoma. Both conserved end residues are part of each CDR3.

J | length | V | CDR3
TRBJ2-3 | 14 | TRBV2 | CASNVGPSTDTQYF
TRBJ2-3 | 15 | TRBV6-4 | CASSPKGREGDTQYF
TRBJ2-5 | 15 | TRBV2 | CASSASSGYQETQYF
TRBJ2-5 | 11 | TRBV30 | CAWTQQETQYF
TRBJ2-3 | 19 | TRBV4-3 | CASSQGLAGGLTYTDTQYF
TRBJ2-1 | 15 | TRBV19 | CASSSGGQRFDEQFF
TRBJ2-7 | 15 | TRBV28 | CASSWASGSFYEQYF
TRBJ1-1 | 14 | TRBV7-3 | CASSLEVGNTEAFF
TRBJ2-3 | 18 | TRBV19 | CASSPGLAGVRRGDTQYF
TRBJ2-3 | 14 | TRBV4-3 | CASSQVGGADTQYF
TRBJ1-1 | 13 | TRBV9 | CASSGTTNTEAFF
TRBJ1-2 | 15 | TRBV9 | CASSATGMGVYGYTF
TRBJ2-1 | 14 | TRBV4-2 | CASRGGDSYNEQFF
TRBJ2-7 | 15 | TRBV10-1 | CASSFRGGILFEQYF
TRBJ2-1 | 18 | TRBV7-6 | CASSLAGPSGLKGVEQFF
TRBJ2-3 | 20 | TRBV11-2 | CASSLEPPPTSGIGTDTQYF
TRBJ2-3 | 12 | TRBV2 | CASRERTDTQYF
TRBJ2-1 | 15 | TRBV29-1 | CSGASGTGAYNEQFF
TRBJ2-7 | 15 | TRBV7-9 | CASSFLLAGGGEQYF
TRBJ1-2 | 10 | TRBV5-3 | CARSRDGYTF
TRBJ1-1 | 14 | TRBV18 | CASSPARTLWVAFF
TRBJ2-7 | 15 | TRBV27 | CASSLARVGSYEQYF
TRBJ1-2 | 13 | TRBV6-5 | CASRQGEAYGYTF
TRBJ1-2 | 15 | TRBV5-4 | CASSLENRENYGYTF
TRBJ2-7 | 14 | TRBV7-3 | CASSPQLQGGEQYF
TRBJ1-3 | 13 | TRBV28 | CASSLGTGNTIYF
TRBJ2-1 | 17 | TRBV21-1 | CASSKALAGGAYNEQFF
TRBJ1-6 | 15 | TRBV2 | CASTPGAGVASPLHF
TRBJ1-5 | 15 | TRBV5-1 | CASSLETGGDQPQHF
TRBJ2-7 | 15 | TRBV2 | CASRAGTSGTYEQYF
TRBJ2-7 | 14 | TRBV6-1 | CASSEWQGYTEQYF
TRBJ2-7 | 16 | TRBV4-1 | CASSAVRDRGSYEQYF
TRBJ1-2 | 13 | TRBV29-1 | CSAPSGGNYGYTF
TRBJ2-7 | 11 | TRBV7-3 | CASSARTEQYF
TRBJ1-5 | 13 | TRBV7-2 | CASSLAGDQPQHF
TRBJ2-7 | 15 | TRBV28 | CASSSPGTASYEQYF
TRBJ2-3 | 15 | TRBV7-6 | CASSLTGAGEDTQYF
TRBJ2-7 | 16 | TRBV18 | CASSPLGREFSYEQYF
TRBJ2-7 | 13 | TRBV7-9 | CASAGTTSYEQYF
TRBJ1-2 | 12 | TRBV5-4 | CASRLSGDGYTF
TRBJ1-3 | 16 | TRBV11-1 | CASSSGQTLSGNTIYF
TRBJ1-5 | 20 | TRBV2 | CASSTPGQDGPLNSNQPQHF
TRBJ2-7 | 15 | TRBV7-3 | CASSPLAPWTYEQYF
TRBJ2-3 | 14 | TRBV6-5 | CASKRDSSTDTQYF
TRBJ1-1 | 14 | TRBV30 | CAWSVRRGRTEAFF
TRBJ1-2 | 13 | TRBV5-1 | CASSLGQGTGYTF
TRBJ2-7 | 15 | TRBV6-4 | CASSAGTGGTYEQYF
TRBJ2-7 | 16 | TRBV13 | CASSPAYGTGSYEQYF
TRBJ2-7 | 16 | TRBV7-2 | CASSLAPGLAGGEQYF
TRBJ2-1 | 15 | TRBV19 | CASHTGSGSYNEQFF
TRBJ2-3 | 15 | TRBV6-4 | CASSDRGGATDTQYF
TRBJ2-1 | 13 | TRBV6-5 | CASSYGTGYEQFF
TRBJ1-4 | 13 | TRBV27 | CASRRQGREKLFF
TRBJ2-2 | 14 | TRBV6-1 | CASKFTHGTGELFF
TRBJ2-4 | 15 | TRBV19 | CASSSIREGLNIQYF